This T cell receptor (beta chain) is drawn from a study of blood T cell repertoires in COVID-19 (dated by TCRdb to about 2020). About the study as a whole: The collaborator samples originated in the United States, Italy and Spain and spanned the acute and convalescent phases of COVID-19. The material from the prospective study consisted of cDNA or gDNA derived from T cells, B-cell-depleted T cells, or PBMCs. The dataset comprised deeply sampled blood TCRbeta repertoires from subjects exposed to, actively infected with, or recovered from COVID-19. The repertoires were released in a freely available public database meant as a resource for research on the immune response to SARS-CoV-2. The samples were drawn from the first 160 participants of the ongoing ImmuneRACE study and from 950 to 1,500 subjects provided by 6 global collaborators. The sample metadata nearly always contained a de-identified subject ID, COVID-19 status, age in years and sex. Where HLA class I and class II types were available, the types were taken from metadata supplied by the sample provider, not from assay-based typing. What the work shows at the level of the full study, not this receptor alone: How much clinical and demographic metadata was included differed by source and by participant, and the metadata was provided uncurated.

TCRbeta CDR3 regions were amplified from genomic DNA using the immunoSEQ Assay, a bias-controlled multiplex PCR. In the authors' own workflow: The number of nucleated cells in each sample was estimated from the amplification of reference gene primers within the assay. To quantify the absolute abundance of each unique TCRbeta CDR3 rearrangement, sequence reads were collapsed and filtered. For each sample, productive Simpson clonality was calculated as the square root of Simpson's diversity index across productive rearrangements. TCRdb took over this immuneACCESS table, retaining in-frame rearrangements with V and J assigned. Such tables are incomplete; in checked studies, under half of the missing clones stem from an unresolved V gene, and the remainder is unexplained. That table is the source of V, J and clone size, and D and trimming were worked out from the DNA. Recorded for this sample are over 130,000 clones; about 80% of them occurred a single time. The biggest ten clones account for 3% to 5% of the sample.

About this clone: It has no known antigen specificity. Base qualities are not provided; no much larger clone lies one nucleotide away.

Collaborating institutions collected whole blood in K2EDTA tubes following their own protocols. Collaborator samples were shipped for TCRbeta analysis as frozen whole blood, isolated PBMCs, or DNA extracted from either sample type. Counted from cysteine to phenylalanine, this CDR3 has 16 amino acids. The kept DNA is CDR3 alone, 48 bases in frame from the first base. CDR1 and CDR2, looked up from the germline V gene (reference sequence), are SEHNR and FQNEAQ. The V end gives up 6 bases and the J end 3 bases, leaving 7 bases in the junction not matched to a gene. The V and J genes are TRBV7-9 and TRBJ2-1, with 11 junctional bases fitting TRBD1. The sequence came from a woman aged 55 to 70 with acute or convalescent COVID-19. The sample was peripheral blood. The CDR3 region: CASSRVGTGGYNEQFF. The DNA sequence is as follows: TGTGCCAGCAGTCGGGTGGGGACAGGGGGCTACAATGAGCAGTTCTTC.